Listed below are T cell receptor beta chains from one sample, sequenced in a study of T cells in Graves' hyperthyroidism and ophthalmopathy. TCRdb fed the multiplex PCR reads into MiXCR, producing one record per CDR3 protein. Seen here are 300,000 to 450,000 distinct CDR3 sequences, 15% observed once, and the top ten hold around a third. The specimen was blood. The receptors come from a woman aged 25 to 39 with Graves' hyperthyroidism. CDR3s include the opening cysteine and the closing phenylalanine or tryptophan. Each record gives: D gene, clone size, CDR3 length, J gene, V gene, CDR3 DNA, CDR3 protein. A D gene is named only where the DNA matches it firmly. Only some rows state a clone size, as once, few, many or a class for expanded clones.

>-|-|17|TRBJ2-1|TRBV29-1
TGCAGCGTTGACCTCAGGAGGGATGTTAGCTCCTACAATGAGCAGTTCTTC
CSVDLRRDVSSYNEQFF
>TRBD2|-|13|TRBJ2-3|TRBV29-1
TGCAGCGTGAGCGGACTAGCAGCAGATACGCAGTATTTT
CSVSGLAADTQYF
>TRBD2|once|15|TRBJ2-5|TRBV28
TGTGCCAGCAGTTTAGATGGCGGGGGGAAAGAGACCCAGTACTTC
CASSLDGGGKETQYF
>-|many|11|TRBJ2-1|TRBV28
TGTGCCAGTCAGAGATTCAATGAGCAGTTCTTC
CASQRFNEQFF
>-|many|14|TRBJ2-7|TRBV5-1
TGCGCCAGCAGCTTCGGACGCTCCTCCTATGAGCAGTACTTC
CASSFGRSSYEQYF
>TRBD1|-|15|TRBJ1-2|TRBV9
TGTGCCAGCAGCGTGTCATCGGGACAGCACTATGGCTACACCTTC
CASSVSSGQHYGYTF
>-|many|13|TRBJ2-1|TRBV12-3/TRBV12-4
TGTGCCACCCAACGGGACCGATGGGATGAGCAGTTCTTC
CATQRDRWDEQFF
>TRBD2|many|17|TRBJ2-1|TRBV24-1
TGTGCCACCAGTGATTCTTCCGGGACTAGCGGGATTAATGAGCAGTTCTTC
CATSDSSGTSGINEQFF
>TRBD1|once|14|TRBJ2-1|TRBV5-1
TGCGCCAGCAGCGCCGGGACAGGTTCCTACGAGCAGTTCTTC
CASSAGTGSYEQFF
>-|-|16|TRBJ2-7|TRBV27
TGTGCCAGCAGTCCTTATGCGGGGGCGAGAGTTCTCGAGCAGTACTTC
CASSPYAGARVLEQYF
>TRBD1|few|15|TRBJ2-3|TRBV19
TGTGCCAGTAGTATCGAGGACAGGGGGGGAGATACGCAGTATTTT
CASSIEDRGGDTQYF
>-|few|15|TRBJ1-3|TRBV5-1
TGCGCCAGCAGCTTGACAGGGAACTCTGGAAACACCATATATTTT
CASSLTGNSGNTIYF
>TRBD2|many|17|TRBJ2-7|TRBV6-6
TGTGCCAGCAGTTACGGGAGGGCTAGCGGGAGAATACGCGAGCAGTACTTC
CASSYGRASGRIREQYF
>-|few|13|TRBJ1-2|TRBV20-1
TGCAGTGCCCAGGGTAGTGCTAACTATGGCTACACCTTC
CSAQGSANYGYTF
>-|-|17|TRBJ1-3|TRBV4-1
TGCGCCAGCAGCCCAAGTGAGAGCGCCAGCTCTGGAAACACCATATATTTT
CASSPSESASSGNTIYF
>-|-|12|TRBJ1-1|TRBV7-9
TGTGCCAGCAGCTTAGCTTTGGCTGAAGCTTTCTTT
CASSLALAEAFF
>TRBD2|many|16|TRBJ2-1|TRBV7-8
TGTGCCAGCAGCTTAGCGCTTCTAGCGGGAGGGGATGAGCAGTTCTTC
CASSLALLAGGDEQFF
>TRBD1|many|16|TRBJ2-1|TRBV24-1
TGTGCCACCAGTGATCCAGACAGGGTAGTGCATGATGAGCAGTTCTTC
CATSDPDRVVHDEQFF
>TRBD2|many|16|TRBJ2-7|TRBV4-1
TGCGCCAGCAGCCAAGATATCGGGACTAGCTCCTACGAGCAGTACTTC
CASSQDIGTSSYEQYF
>TRBD1|once|13|TRBJ2-5|TRBV2
TGTGCCAGCAGTGGGGGACAGAGAGAGACCCAGTACTTC
CASSGGQRETQYF
>TRBD2|many|17|TRBJ2-5|TRBV6-1
TGTGCCAGCAACCTGAGCCCTAGCGGGAGCCACCAAGAGACCCAGTACTTC
CASNLSPSGSHQETQYF
>TRBD2|-|14|TRBJ2-2|TRBV7-3
TGTGCCAGCAGCTCGACTAGCTCCGGCGGGGAGCTGTTTTTT
CASSSTSSGGELFF
>TRBD2|many|15|TRBJ2-5|TRBV6-1
TGTGCCAGCAGTCCACCTGGGGGGGGTTCGAAGACCCAGTACTTC
CASSPPGGGSKTQYF
>-|many|16|TRBJ1-5|TRBV12-3/TRBV12-4
TGTGCCAGCAGTCCCGGAGCAGGGGATGGCAATCAGCCCCAGCATTTT
CASSPGAGDGNQPQHF
>-|-|15|TRBJ1-2|TRBV7-9
TGTGCCAGCAGTTCTTCCGGTCGGTATCCCGCTGGCTACACCTTC
CASSSSGRYPAGYTF
>TRBD2|-|16|TRBJ2-1|TRBV20-1
TGCAGTGCTAGGATCCCTAGCGGATACTCCTACAATGAGCAGTTCTTC
CSARIPSGYSYNEQFF
>-|-|14|TRBJ1-2|TRBV24-1
TGTGCCACCAGTGATCGGACGGGGAACTATGGCTACACCTTC
CATSDRTGNYGYTF
>-|many|15|TRBJ1-5|TRBV7-2
TGTGCCAGCAGCGAAGCAGGGGACCCTGGGCAGCCCCAGCATTTT
CASSEAGDPGQPQHF
>-|few|16|TRBJ1-4|TRBV6-1
TGTGCCAGCAGAACGGGGGGGGCAGAGGGGAATGAAAAACTGTTTTTT
CASRTGGAEGNEKLFF
>-|-|11|TRBJ2-7|TRBV6-1
TGTGCCAGCAGGAAAATTTACGAGCAGTACTTC
CASRKIYEQYF
>-|-|13|TRBJ2-2|TRBV6-1
TGTGCCAGCAGTGAAAGTAGTACCGGGGAGCTGTTTTTT
CASSESSTGELFF
>-|many|13|TRBJ1-1|TRBV2
TGTGCCAGCAGTGAAGAGTTCTCGACTGAAGCTTTCTTT
CASSEEFSTEAFF
>-|-|15|TRBJ2-4|TRBV13
TGTGCCAGCAGCGAAAGAGAGGGCCGCGGAAACATTCAGTACTTC
CASSEREGRGNIQYF
>-|few|15|TRBJ2-1|TRBV28
TGTGCCAGCAGTTTCTATTACGGGAACTACAATGAGCAGTTCTTC
CASSFYYGNYNEQFF
>-|few|15|TRBJ2-3|TRBV6-1
TGTGCCAGCGGGCTAATATTGGGGCCTCCAGATACGCAGTATTTT
CASGLILGPPDTQYF
>-|few|15|TRBJ2-1|TRBV27
TGTGCCAGCAGTTTGGGACGGACTACGTGGAATGAGCAGTTCTTC
CASSLGRTTWNEQFF
>-|few|18|TRBJ2-1|TRBV10-3
TGTGCCATCAGTGACTTTCAGGGTTTGCGGACTTTCCGTGATGAGCAGTTCTTC
CAISDFQGLRTFRDEQFF
>-|few|15|TRBJ2-2|TRBV13
TGTGCCAGCAGCGGTCGGGACTTGAACACCGGGGAGCTGTTTTTT
CASSGRDLNTGELFF
>TRBD1|-|13|TRBJ1-1|TRBV13
TGTGCCAGCAGCTTATACAGGGGCACTGAAGCTTTCTTT
CASSLYRGTEAFF
>-|many|15|TRBJ2-7|TRBV28
TGTGCCAGCAGTCCCTTACACAGGGACCCCTACGAGCAGTACTTC
CASSPLHRDPYEQYF
>TRBD2|few|15|TRBJ2-5|TRBV6-1
TGTGCCAGCAAAGACCGAGCGGGGAGGGGAGAGACCCAGTACTTC
CASKDRAGRGETQYF
>-|many|13|TRBJ1-2|TRBV2
TGTGCCAGCAGTCTAGGGTACCGGAATGGCTACACCTTC
CASSLGYRNGYTF
>-|many|16|TRBJ2-3|TRBV4-1
TGCGCCAGCAGCCCGCCCGACCTTATTAGCACAGATACGCAGTATTTT
CASSPPDLISTDTQYF
>-|-|12|TRBJ2-7|TRBV6-2/TRBV6-3
TGTGCCAGCACTTCCGATCCCTACGAGCAGTACTTC
CASTSDPYEQYF
>-|-|12|TRBJ1-5|TRBV20-1
TGCAGTGCCCAGACAGGATTCCAGCCCCAGCATTTT
CSAQTGFQPQHF
>-|few|15|TRBJ2-1|TRBV5-1
TGCGCCAGCAGCTTGGAGGGTTTAACTTACAATGAGCAGTTCTTC
CASSLEGLTYNEQFF
>-|few|14|TRBJ2-3|TRBV18
TGTGCCAGCTCACCAGACGTCCCCACAGATACGCAGTATTTT
CASSPDVPTDTQYF
>-|few|15|TRBJ2-1|TRBV12-3/TRBV12-4
TGTGCCAGCAGTTTAGGAGGGGGGGGGGGGTATGAGCAGTTCTTC
CASSLGGGGGYEQFF
>TRBD1|many|17|TRBJ2-5|TRBV7-2
TGTGCCAGCAGCTTAGGAGGGGGCCGGCAAATTAAAGAGACCCAGTACTTC
CASSLGGGRQIKETQYF
>TRBD2|few|17|TRBJ2-5|TRBV5-1
TGCGCCAGCAGCTCCGGGGCTAGCGGGAGGGCTGTGGAGACCCAGTACTTC
CASSSGASGRAVETQYF
>-|many|13|TRBJ2-5|TRBV7-2
TGTGCCAGCAGCCGGGACGCCTGGGAGACCCAGTACTTC
CASSRDAWETQYF
>TRBD1|few|14|TRBJ2-7|TRBV20-1
TGCGGTGCTAGATGGACAGGGTCCCCCTACGAGCAGTACTTC
CGARWTGSPYEQYF
>-|many|11|TRBJ2-7|TRBV3-1
TGTGCCAGCAGCCACAGCTACGAGCAGTACTTC
CASSHSYEQYF
>TRBD2|-|14|TRBJ2-5|TRBV10-1
TGCGCCAGATCCTGGGCGGGAGTAAGAGAGACCCAGTACTTC
CARSWAGVRETQYF
>TRBD2|many|15|TRBJ2-7|TRBV12-3/TRBV12-4
TGTGCCAGCAGTTTCTCTAGCGGGAGGGCCTACGAGCAGTACTTC
CASSFSSGRAYEQYF